This T cell receptor (beta chain) comes out of a study of glioma-infiltrating T cells after dendritic cell vaccination. Study-level information: Samples are from glioblastoma patients in Phase I and II dendritic cell vaccine trials. Autologous tumor lysate was loaded overnight onto monocyte-derived dendritic cells grown about 7 days with IL-4 and GM-CSF.

Study-wide results and limits: Higher TCR clonality did not directly relate to longer survival.

This clone has only a few counts. Its antigen is as yet unknown. Time point of the sample: after dendritic cell vaccination, including at tumor progression/relapse. The PCR used 60 V beta and 13 J beta primers. TCRdb's copy holds only in-frame clones and misses some; the assay was immunoSEQ multiplex PCR. The table has some 91,000 clones, approximately 78% seen once; the top ten hold 2% to 2.5%. This clonotype was sampled from a human donor with glioblastoma. The starting material was blood, obtained after dendritic cell vaccination.

The chain's CDR3 is CATSRTGDSGNTIYF. CDR3 coding DNA: TGTGCCACCAGCAGAACAGGGGACTCTGGAAACACCATATATTTT. This sequence joins TRBV15 and TRBJ1-3, with TRBD1 matching over 7 bases. Germline assignment: CDR1 LNHNV and CDR2 YYDKDF (reference sequence). The CDR3 extends over 15 amino acids. The V segment lost 2 bases and the J segment 0 bases; nucleotides outside the gene matches: 1.